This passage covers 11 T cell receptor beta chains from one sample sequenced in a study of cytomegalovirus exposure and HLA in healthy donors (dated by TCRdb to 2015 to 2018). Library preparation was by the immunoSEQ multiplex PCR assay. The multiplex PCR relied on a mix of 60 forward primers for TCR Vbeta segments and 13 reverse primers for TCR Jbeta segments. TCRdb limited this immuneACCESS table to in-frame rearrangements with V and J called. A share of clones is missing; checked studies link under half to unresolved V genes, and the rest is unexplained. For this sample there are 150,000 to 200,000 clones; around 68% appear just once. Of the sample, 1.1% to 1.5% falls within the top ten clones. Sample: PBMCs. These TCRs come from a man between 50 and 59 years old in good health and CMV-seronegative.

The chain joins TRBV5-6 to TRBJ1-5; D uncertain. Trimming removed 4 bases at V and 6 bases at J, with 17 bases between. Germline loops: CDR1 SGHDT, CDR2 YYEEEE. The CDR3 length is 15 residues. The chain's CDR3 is CASSLGVGGGQPQHF. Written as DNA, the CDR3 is TGTGCCAGCAGCCTCGGCGTAGGCGGCGGTCAGCCCCAGCATTTT. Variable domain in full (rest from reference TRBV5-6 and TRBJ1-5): DAGVTQSPTHLIKTRGQQVTLRCSPKSGHDTVSWYQQALGQGPQFIFQYYEEEERQRGNFPDRFSGHQFPNYSSELNVNALLLGDSALYLCASSLGVGGGQPQHFGDGTRLSIL.

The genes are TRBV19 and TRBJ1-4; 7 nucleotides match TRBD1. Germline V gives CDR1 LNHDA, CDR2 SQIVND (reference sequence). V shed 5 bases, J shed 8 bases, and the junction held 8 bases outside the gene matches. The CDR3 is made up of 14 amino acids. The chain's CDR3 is CASSPRDRAEKLFF. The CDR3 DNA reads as TGTGCCAGTAGTCCCCGGGACAGAGCCGAAAAACTGTTTTTT.

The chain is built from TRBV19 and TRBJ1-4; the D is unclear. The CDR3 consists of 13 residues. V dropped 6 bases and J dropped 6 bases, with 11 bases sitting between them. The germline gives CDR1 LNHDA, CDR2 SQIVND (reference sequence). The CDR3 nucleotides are TGTGCCAGTAGGGGCGTGCCGGATGAAAAACTGTTTTTT. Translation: CASRGVPDEKLFF. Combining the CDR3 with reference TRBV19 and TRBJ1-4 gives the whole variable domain DGGITQSPKYLFRKEGQNVTLSCEQNLNHDAMYWYRQDPGQGLRLIYYSQIVNDFQKGDIAEGYSVSREKKESFPLTVTSAQKNPTAFYLCASRGVPDEKLFFGSGTQLSVL.

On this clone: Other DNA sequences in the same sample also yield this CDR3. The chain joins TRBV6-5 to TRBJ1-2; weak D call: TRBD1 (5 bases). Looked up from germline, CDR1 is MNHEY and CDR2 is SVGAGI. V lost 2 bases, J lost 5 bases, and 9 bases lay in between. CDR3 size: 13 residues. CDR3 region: CASSYGAGYGYTF. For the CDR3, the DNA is TGTGCCAGCAGTTACGGGGCTGGATATGGCTACACCTTC.

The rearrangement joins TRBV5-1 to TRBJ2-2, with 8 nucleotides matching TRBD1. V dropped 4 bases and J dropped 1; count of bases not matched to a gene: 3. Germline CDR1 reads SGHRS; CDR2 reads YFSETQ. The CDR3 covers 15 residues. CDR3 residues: CASSTGGKNTGELFF. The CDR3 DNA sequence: TGCGCCAGCAGCACAGGGGGAAAGAACACCGGGGAGCTGTTTTTT.

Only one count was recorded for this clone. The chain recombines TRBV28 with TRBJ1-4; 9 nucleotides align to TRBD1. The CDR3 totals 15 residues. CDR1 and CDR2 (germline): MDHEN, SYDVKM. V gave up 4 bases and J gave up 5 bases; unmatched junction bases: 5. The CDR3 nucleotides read TGTGCCAGCAGTTACCCGGGACAGGGAAATGAAAAACTGTTTTTT. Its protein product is CASSYPGQGNEKLFF.

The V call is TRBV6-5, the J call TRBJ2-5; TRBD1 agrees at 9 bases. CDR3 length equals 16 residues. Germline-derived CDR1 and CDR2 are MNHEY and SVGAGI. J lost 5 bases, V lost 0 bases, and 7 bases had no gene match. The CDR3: CASSYSTGGRHETQYF. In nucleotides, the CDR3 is TGTGCCAGCAGTTACTCAACAGGGGGCAGGCATGAGACCCAGTACTTC.

The CDR3 reads CASSLVGRGVYGYTF. The CDR3 DNA follows: TGTGCCAGCAGCTTAGTAGGCAGGGGCGTCTATGGCTACACCTTC. The gene calls are TRBV7-9 and TRBJ1-2; D is possibly TRBD1 (6 bases). Germline V CDR1 and CDR2: SEHNR, FQNEAQ (reference sequence). The ends were cut back, 1 base at V and 4 bases at J, with 13 bases in the middle. CDR3 length equals 15 residues.

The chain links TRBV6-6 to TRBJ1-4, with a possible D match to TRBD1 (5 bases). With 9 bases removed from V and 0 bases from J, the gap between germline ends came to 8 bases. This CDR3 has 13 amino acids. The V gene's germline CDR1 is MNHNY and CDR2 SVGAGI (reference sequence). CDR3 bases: TGTGCCAGTAAAGGGGCAACTAATGAAAAACTGTTTTTT. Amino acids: CASKGATNEKLFF.

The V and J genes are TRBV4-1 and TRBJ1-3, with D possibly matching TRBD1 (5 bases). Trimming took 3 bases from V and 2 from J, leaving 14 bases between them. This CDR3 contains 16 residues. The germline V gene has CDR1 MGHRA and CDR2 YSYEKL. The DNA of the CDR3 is TGCGCCAGCAGCCAGGAGCAGGGTCCGGCTGGAAACACCATATATTTT. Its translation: CASSQEQGPAGNTIYF.

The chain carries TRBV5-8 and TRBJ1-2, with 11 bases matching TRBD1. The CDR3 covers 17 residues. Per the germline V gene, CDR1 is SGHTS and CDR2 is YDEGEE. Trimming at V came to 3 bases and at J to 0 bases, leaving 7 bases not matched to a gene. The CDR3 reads CASSSPGQGGPNYGYTF. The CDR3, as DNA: TGTGCCAGCAGCTCACCGGGACAGGGGGGACCTAACTATGGCTACACCTTC.